The 13 T cell receptor beta chains presented below share a single source sample, sequenced in a study of OX40 agonist ivuxolimab in advanced cancers. The library was prepared using the immunoSEQ multiplex PCR assay. Drawn from immuneACCESS, this table holds only the in-frame rearrangements with V and J called that TCRdb kept. Clones are partly lost; checked studies trace under half to an unresolved V gene and leave the rest unexplained. For this sample there are about 69,000 clones; 80% to 95% appear just once. The biggest ten clones account for 0.3% of the sample. This material consisted of CD4+ or CD8+ T cells sorted from blood, taken in a trial of the OX40 agonist ivuxolimab. These receptors were collected from an adult with an advanced solid tumor such as melanoma, head and neck, liver or kidney cancer.

The V and J genes are TRBV5-5 and TRBJ2-7, with TRBD2 matching over 10 bases. Trimming at V came to 6 bases and at J to 5 bases, leaving 8 bases not matched to a gene. In germline, CDR1 is SGHKS, CDR2 YYEKEE (reference sequence). This CDR3 spans 14 amino acids. The CDR3, as DNA: TGTGCCAGCACCCCAGCGGGAGGGCCCCACGAGCAGTACTTC. Amino acids: CASTPAGGPHEQYF.

V is TRBV5-4 and J is TRBJ1-2; D perhaps matches TRBD1 (6 bases). Per germline, CDR1 SGHNT and CDR2 YYREEE (reference sequence). CDR3 length: 15 amino acids. Trimming cost V 4 bases and J 4 bases, with 17 bases left between them. The chain's CDR3 is CASSHRVPPSYGYTF. In nucleotides, the CDR3 is TGTGCCAGCAGCCACAGGGTCCCTCCCTCCTATGGCTACACCTTC.

The CDR3, as DNA: TGTGCCAGCAGTCAAGTTGGTAGCACAGATACGCAGTATTTT. Amino acids: CASSQVGSTDTQYF. The J gene is TRBJ2-3, the V gene TRBV2, with D unclear. This CDR3 contains 14 residues. From germline, CDR1 is SNHLY and CDR2 FYNNEI. Trimming removed 5 bases from V and 0 bases from J, with 9 bases in between.

The rearrangement joins TRBV14 to TRBJ2-1, with 7 bases matching TRBD2. The ends lost 3 bases at V and 6 bases at J; junction bases unmatched: 11. The CDR3 runs to 16 residues. Germline assignment: CDR1 SGHDN and CDR2 FVKESK. As DNA, the CDR3 is TGTGCCAGCAGCCATCTAGGGACTAACCCCGCCAATGAGCAGTTCTTC. It translates to CASSHLGTNPANEQFF. The complete variable domain, with remaining parts taken from reference TRBV14 and TRBJ2-1, reads EAGVTQFPSHSVIEKGQTVTLRCDPISGHDNLYWYRRVMGKEIKFLLHFVKESKQDESGMPNNRFLAERTGGTYSTLKVQPAELEDSGVYFCASSHLGTNPANEQFFGPGTRLTVL.

The chain recombines TRBV19 with TRBJ1-1, with TRBD1 matching 8 bases. The germline gives CDR1 LNHDA, CDR2 SQIVND (reference sequence). Losses at the gene ends were 1 base for V and 1 base for J; bases not matched to a gene: 2. CDR3 length: 15 amino acids. Here the CDR3 DNA reads TGTGCCAGTAGTATAGCAGGACAGGGGAACACTGAAGCTTTCTTT. Translated, it gives CASSIAGQGNTEAFF. Full variable domain (rest looked up from reference TRBV19 and TRBJ1-1): DGGITQSPKYLFRKEGQNVTLSCEQNLNHDAMYWYRQDPGQGLRLIYYSQIVNDFQKGDIAEGYSVSREKKESFPLTVTSAQKNPTAFYLCASSIAGQGNTEAFFGQGTRLTVV.

This sequence joins TRBV4-1 and TRBJ2-3, with D perhaps matching TRBD2 (7 bases). Germline V gene data show CDR1 as MGHRA and CDR2 as YSYEKL. There are 16 residues in the CDR3. Trimming took 1 base from V and 1 from J, leaving 12 bases between them. The CDR3 bases are TGCGCCAGCAGCCAAGGGGGGGCGGGGGGCACAGATACGCAGTATTTT. Translated, it gives CASSQGGAGGTDTQYF.

This clone occurred once. The rearrangement uses TRBV5-1 and TRBJ2-3, with D possibly TRBD2 on 6 matching bases. This CDR3 is 16 amino acids long. V dropped 0 bases and J dropped 0 bases, with 11 bases sitting between them. The V gene's germline CDR1 is SGHRS and CDR2 YFSETQ. The CDR3 coding sequence is TGCGCCAGCAGCTTGGGACTAGGGTCTAGCACAGATACGCAGTATTTT. Its translation: CASSLGLGSSTDTQYF.

V is TRBV5-6 and J is TRBJ1-3; maybe TRBD1 (5 bases). Trimming removed 1 base at V and 3 bases at J, with 14 bases between. Germline loops: CDR1 SGHDT, CDR2 YYEEEE. The CDR3 length is 16 residues. CDR3 loop: CASSLLEGLVGNTIYF. Written as DNA, the CDR3 is TGTGCCAGCAGCTTGTTAGAGGGGCTGGTTGGAAACACCATATATTTT.

This clone was found once. V usage is TRBV29-1 and J usage is TRBJ1-2, with D perhaps matching TRBD1 (5 bases). CDR3 length: 14 amino acids. The germline gives CDR1 SQVTM, CDR2 ANQGSEA. Trimming pared 3 bases from V and 2 bases from J, leaving 13 bases between. The CDR3 DNA sequence: TGCAGCGTTGATCTTGCGGACAAGAACTATGGCTACACCTTC. Protein product: CSVDLADKNYGYTF.

The J gene is TRBJ2-1, the V gene TRBV10-3, with 13 positions matching TRBD2. V lost 3 bases to trimming and J lost 7 bases; unmatched junction nucleotides: 6. Germline V gene data show CDR1 as ENHRY and CDR2 as SYGVKD. The CDR3 has 16 amino acids. CDR3 region: CAISDAGTSGMNEQFF. The CDR3 DNA follows: TGTGCCATCAGTGACGCCGGGACTAGCGGGATGAATGAGCAGTTCTTC.

DNA for the CDR3: TGTGCCAGTAGTATAGAATGGGCTAGCGGGAGACGCGAGCAGTACTTC. Translating gives CASSIEWASGRREQYF. The rearrangement links TRBV19 to TRBJ2-7, with 10 bases that match TRBD2. V lost 0 bases, J lost 6 bases, and 8 bases stayed unmatched. This CDR3 is built from 16 residues. CDR1 is LNHDA and CDR2 is SQIVND in the germline V gene (reference sequence). Full variable domain (remainder filled in from reference TRBV19 and TRBJ2-7): DGGITQSPKYLFRKEGQNVTLSCEQNLNHDAMYWYRQDPGQGLRLIYYSQIVNDFQKGDIAEGYSVSREKKESFPLTVTSAQKNPTAFYLCASSIEWASGRREQYFGPGTRLTVT.

This clone appeared once. The V gene is TRBV19, the J gene TRBJ2-2; TRBD1 matches at 8 bases. The CDR3 has 13 residues. Per the germline V gene, CDR1 is LNHDA and CDR2 is SQIVND (reference sequence). Here the CDR3 DNA reads TGTGCAATCAGGGGGCTTGGCACCGGGGAGCTGTTTTTT. Amino acids: CAIRGLGTGELFF.

The CDR3 region has the DNA TGTGCCTGGAGTGTACGAAGGGGAGGAAGGGAAAAACTGTTTTTT. It yields the protein CAWSVRRGGREKLFF. This sequence joins TRBV30 and TRBJ1-4, with D maybe TRBD1 (5 bases). V was shortened by 0 bases and J by 8 bases, with 16 bases between the two germline ends. Germline assignment: CDR1 GTSNPN and CDR2 SVGIG (reference sequence). CDR3 length equals 15 residues.